Listed here is a single T cell receptor (beta chain). What it binds is unknown. This record comes from a study of shared clonotypes between healthy human individuals. The CDR3 covers 16 residues. The V and J ends lost 3 bases and 1 base, in that order; junction bases with no gene match: 8. Germline assignment: CDR1 KGHSH and CDR2 LQKENI. The authors ran the assay at deep level. Evenly divided among several immunoSEQ plates was the genomic DNA of each subset. Assay used: immunoSEQ multiplex PCR; TCRdb lists only in-frame clones, some missing. The sample shows about 480,000 clones, 60% to 80% of them seen only once. Findings and caveats of the study: Limited genetic and exposure-history diversity came from having few donors.

The rearrangement links TRBV18 to TRBJ1-1; TRBD1 matches at 7 bases. The receptor's source is a middle-aged woman in good health. Some clones in this sample may be carry-over from other donors' samples. Sequences were obtained from PBMCs. In DNA form, the CDR3 reads TGTGCCAGCTCACCTGGACAGGCCGCAACGAACACTGAAGCTTTCTTT. Encoded protein: CASSPGQAATNTEAFF.